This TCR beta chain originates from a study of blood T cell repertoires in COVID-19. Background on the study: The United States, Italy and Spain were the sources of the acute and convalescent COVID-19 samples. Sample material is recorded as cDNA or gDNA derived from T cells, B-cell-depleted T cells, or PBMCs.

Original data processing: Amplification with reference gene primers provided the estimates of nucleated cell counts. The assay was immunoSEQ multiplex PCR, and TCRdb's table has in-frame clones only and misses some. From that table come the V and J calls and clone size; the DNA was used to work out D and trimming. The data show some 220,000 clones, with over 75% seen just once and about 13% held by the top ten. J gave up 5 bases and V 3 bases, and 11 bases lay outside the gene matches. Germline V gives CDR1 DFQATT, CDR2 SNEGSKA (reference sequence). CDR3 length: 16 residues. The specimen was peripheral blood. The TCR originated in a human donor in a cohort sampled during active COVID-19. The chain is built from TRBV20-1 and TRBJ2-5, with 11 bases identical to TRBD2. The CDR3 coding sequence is TGCAGTGCTAGTAAGACTAGCGGGGCCCTCGGGGAGACCCAGTACTTC. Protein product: CSASKTSGALGETQYF.